A selection of T cell receptor beta chains follows, all from one sample in a study of CD8 T cells in ankylosing spondylitis. Each CDR3 protein is one row after TCRdb ran MiXCR on the 5' RACE reads. The data contain fewer than 500,000 distinct CDR3 sequences, approximately 20% of them singletons. The specimen was blood, either unsorted or a sorted T cell fraction (not recorded which). Receptors originate from a male donor with ankylosing spondylitis. Each CDR3 is given with its conserved first and last residue.

v_gene	j_gene	CDR3aa
TRBV28	TRBJ1-2	CASSLTGAVGRYGYTF
TRBV21-1	TRBJ2-1	CASSQIGTSGSYNEQFF
TRBV27	TRBJ2-1	CASSFLPGLYNEQFF
TRBV5-1	TRBJ2-7	CASRGVQLDYEQYF
TRBV29-1	TRBJ1-1	CSAVDRLNTEAFF
TRBV5-1	TRBJ2-1	CASATGSGSYNEQFF
TRBV2	TRBJ1-1	CASSRTRGGTEAFF
TRBV5-1	TRBJ2-1	CASSKDPGRPYNEQFF
TRBV5-1	TRBJ2-3	CASSPLGGADTQYF
TRBV5-1	TRBJ2-7	CASREAAQTYGQYF
TRBV5-1	TRBJ2-1	CASSATSGSNNEQFF
TRBV5-1	TRBJ2-7	CASSTGVQSVYEQYF
TRBV20-1	TRBJ2-1	CSARVGVGAYNEQFF
TRBV5-1	TRBJ2-1	CASEEGGPSNEQFF
TRBV11-3	TRBJ2-1	CASSSTSGINEQFF
TRBV14	TRBJ1-4	CASSQVGTDAEKLFF
TRBV7-8	TRBJ2-5	CASSPRLGQPQETQYF
TRBV20-1	TRBJ2-1	CSAFNPGQGWGEQFF
TRBV4-2	TRBJ2-7	CASSQDLSGGREQYF
TRBV28	TRBJ2-5	CASREGASGTQYF
TRBV5-1	TRBJ2-5	CASSYRLAGQETQYF
TRBV7-8	TRBJ2-7	CASSLVAFSYEQYF
TRBV20-1	TRBJ2-5	CSATGLAPDQETQYF
TRBV12-3/TRBV12-4	TRBJ2-7	CASSYRDRGGYEQYF
TRBV5-5	TRBJ2-1	CASSPQTYPYNEQFF